This T cell receptor (beta chain) was observed in a study of CD8+CD57+ T cells in acquired aplastic anemia (dated 2018 in TCRdb). The study in broad terms: A mean of approximately 3 ug of DNA, ranging from roughly 0.19 to 27.4 ug, was extracted from sorted CD4+ and CD8+ cells. An average of around 10 million reads for CD4+ cells and approximately 12 million reads for CD8+ cells was obtained from healthy donor samples. Summary of the overall study and its limitations: Although some 28 CD8+ CDR3 sequences were shared by patients and controls, these sequences appeared highly expressed in patients and within the immunodominant clones of patients. Between patients and healthy controls, no significant difference in CD8+ Simpson's diversity was found (P=0.060).

This clonotype is deemed medium-sized (0.01 to 0.1%). The antigen it binds to is not known. The sample holds no much larger clone one base away, and base qualities are not on file. Genomic DNA was used as template for profiling of TCR beta VDJ combinations and CDR3 sequences. An Illumina HiSeq 2000 was the platform used for TCR repertoire sequencing. The study's processing was this. TRBV/TRBJ rearrangement plots, CDR3 size and DJ length profiles, and Simpson's diversity index were used to assess repertoires. The most abundant DNA sequence in the deep sequencing data was taken as the immunodominant clone. CDR3 amino acid sequences were checked for sharing between subjects and were compared against published repertoires and the VDJdb database. TCRdb's own reprocessing of the public reads used fastp at Q25 and MiXCR and kept productive beta chains. One record per CDR3 amino acid sequence lists the most common genes and DNA. TCRdb's processing, not the authors' own work, is the source of the V and J calls. Counted in this sample were some 47,000 distinct CDR3 sequences; 70% to 80% of them appeared once. Of the sample, around a third falls within the top ten clones.

In this study, sorted CD4+ and CD8+ T cells from the blood of healthy subjects and of severe aplastic anemia patients had their TCR repertoires deep-sequenced. Ficoll-Paque density gradient centrifugation was used to isolate peripheral blood mononuclear cells. Before DNA extraction, CD4+ and CD8+ T cells were sorted by FACS or by magnetic beads. V gives up 0 bases and J gives up 11 bases, and the segment between their germline ends measures 10 bases. The CDR3 covers 11 residues, taking in both the cysteine and the phenylalanine. Only the CDR3 region is kept as DNA, spanning 33 bases read in frame from base 1. As encoded in the germline V gene (reference sequence), CDR1 is DFQATT while CDR2 is SNEGSKA.

Rearrangement joined TRBV20-1 to TRBJ1-1, with the D gene call left open. Sequencing used sorted CD4+, CD8+, or CD8+CD57+ T cells (not recorded which) from PBMCs. This clonotype was sampled from a human donor in good health, serving as a control. The DNA is TGCAGTGCTAGAGAGGGCGGCGTGGCTTTCTTT. Its protein reads: CSAREGGVAFF.